Shown below are 2 T cell receptor beta chains from a single sample sequenced in a study of vaccination effects on CD4 cells after COVID-19. This table comes from immunoSEQ multiplex PCR, and its TCRdb copy is limited to in-frame clones, with some not included. This table has approximately 20,000 clones, 73% appearing once. Their cognate antigens are unknown. The ViraFEST assay expanded antigen-specific CD4+ T cells with viral peptide pools before sequencing. CD4+ T cell isolation took place after less than 13 days of culture. Each vaccine recipient was nucleocapsid antibody negative and had no prior SARS-CoV-2 infection. Sequenced here: CD4+ T cells from PBMCs cultured with HCoV-NL63 spike peptides, sampled before COVID-19 vaccination. The receptors come from a human donor who received a COVID-19 vaccine.

This clone has just a few counts. In DNA, the CDR3 is TGTGCCAGCAGCTTGGAGTACGGGGAGCTGTTTTTT. Amino acid sequence: CASSLEYGELFF. The rearrangement uses TRBV5-4 and TRBJ2-2; D is unresolved. This CDR3 spans 12 amino acids. Germline CDR1 SGHNT, CDR2 YYREEE (reference sequence). Between the trimmed V and J ends, which lost 0 bases and 7 bases, there was a span of 4 bases.

V gene TRBV28 combines with J gene TRBJ1-2; D unclear. V lost 4 bases and J 4 bases, leaving 16 bases between the germline ends. The CDR3 covers 15 residues. Germline V lookup: CDR1 MDHEN, CDR2 SYDVKM. CDR3 amino acids: CASSYSGKVTYGYTF. The CDR3 coding sequence is TGTGCCAGCAGTTACTCGGGCAAGGTTACCTATGGCTACACCTTC.